One sample yielded the 9 T cell receptor beta chains listed below, sequenced in a study of cytomegalovirus exposure and HLA in healthy donors. The PCR ran on 60 Vbeta and 13 Jbeta primers. Only in-frame clones appear in the TCRdb table, and some are missing; sequencing was by immunoSEQ multiplex PCR. The table has approximately 190,000 clones, over 75% seen once. The material sequenced was PBMCs. The receptor set was obtained from a man aged 50 to 59 in good health and CMV-seronegative.

This clone was observed a few times. The chain links TRBV10-3 to TRBJ1-1, with 12 positions matching TRBD1. The germline CDR1 and CDR2 sequences are ENHRY and SYGVKD. The CDR3 totals 14 residues. V lost 6 bases to trimming and J lost 10 bases; unmatched junction nucleotides: 9. The chain's CDR3 is CAISPGQGASGAFF. The CDR3 nucleotides are TGTGCCATCAGCCCGGGACAGGGGGCGAGTGGAGCTTTCTTT.

This rearrangement joins TRBV27 to TRBJ2-3, with a possible D match to TRBD1 (5 bases). The germline V and J ends were trimmed by 2 bases and 3 bases, with 12 bases remaining between them. The CDR3 has 15 residues. Germline CDR1 MNHEY, CDR2 SMNVEV (reference sequence). CDR3 nucleotide sequence: TGTGCCAGCAGTTTACAGGGAAGTTTTACAGATACGCAGTATTTT. Protein sequence: CASSLQGSFTDTQYF.

Only a few counts were recorded for this clone. Just one base apart from a much larger clone, this may be a read error. V is TRBV15 and J is TRBJ2-2; D gene ambiguous. Per the germline V gene, CDR1 is LNHNV and CDR2 is YYDKDF (reference sequence). This CDR3 has 14 amino acids. The CDR3 bases are TGTGCCAGCAGCAGAGATGCGGAGACCGGGGAGCTGTTTTTT. As protein: CASSRDAETGELFF.

V and J are TRBV2 and TRBJ2-2, with D possibly matching TRBD1 (6 bases). This CDR3 spans 15 amino acids. V shed 6 bases and J shed 4 bases, with 15 bases lying between them. Germline V gene sequence: CDR1 SNHLY, CDR2 FYNNEI. Written as DNA, the CDR3 is TGTGCCAGCAGGGGGGTGACAGGAAGCACCGGGGAGCTGTTTTTT. Amino acid sequence: CASRGVTGSTGELFF. The whole variable domain, filled in from reference TRBV2 and TRBJ2-2, reads EPEVTQTPSHQVTQMGQEVILRCVPISNHLYFYWYRQILGQKVEFLVSFYNNEISEKSEIFDDQFSVERPDGSNFTLKIRSTKLEDSAMYFCASRGVTGSTGELFFGEGSRLTVL.

This chain uses TRBV2 with TRBJ2-6; perhaps TRBD2 as D (5 bases). Trimming took off 4 bases at V and 2 bases at J, with 9 bases between the two ends. This CDR3 is 15 amino acids long. CDR1 and CDR2 (germline): SNHLY, FYNNEI. The CDR3 loop is CASSVGLAGANVLTF. The CDR3 DNA reads as TGTGCCAGCAGTGTTGGACTCGCTGGGGCCAACGTCCTGACTTTC.

CDR3 sequence reads: CSVVRETQYF. Here the CDR3 DNA reads TGCAGCGTTGTACGGGAGACCCAGTACTTC. V usage is TRBV29-1 and J usage is TRBJ2-5; D not resolved. CDR3 length equals 10 residues. Germline V gene data show CDR1 as SQVTM and CDR2 as ANQGSEA. V was shortened by 4 bases and J by 5 bases, with 5 bases between the two germline ends.

This clone was detected only once. The chain couples TRBV11-2 to TRBJ2-7; D is undetermined. The ends were cut back, 5 bases at V and 3 bases at J, with 11 bases in the middle. The germline V gene encodes CDR1 SGHAT and CDR2 FQNNGV. The CDR3 runs 13 residues. The CDR3 coding sequence is TGTGCCAGCAGCCTTTTGGCAGGCTACGAGCAGTACTTC. Residues: CASSLLAGYEQYF.

This clone was seen a single time. The rearrangement uses TRBV27 and TRBJ1-2; possible D gene TRBD1, 6 bases. Germline V gene sequence: CDR1 MNHEY, CDR2 SMNVEV (reference sequence). Deletions cut 5 bases from V and 7 bases from J, with 14 bases between. This CDR3 has 13 residues. CDR3 residues: CASSTTGFSGYTF. DNA of the CDR3: TGTGCCAGCAGTACAACAGGGTTCTCTGGCTACACCTTC.

This chain joins TRBV27 and TRBJ2-7, with a possible D match to TRBD1 (6 bases). CDR3 size: 12 residues. Per germline, CDR1 MNHEY and CDR2 SMNVEV (reference sequence). V was shortened by 6 bases and J by 6 bases, with 12 bases between the two germline ends. CDR3 sequence (DNA): TGTGCCAGCAGCCTACAGGGCGGCGAGCAGTACTTC. It encodes CASSLQGGEQYF.